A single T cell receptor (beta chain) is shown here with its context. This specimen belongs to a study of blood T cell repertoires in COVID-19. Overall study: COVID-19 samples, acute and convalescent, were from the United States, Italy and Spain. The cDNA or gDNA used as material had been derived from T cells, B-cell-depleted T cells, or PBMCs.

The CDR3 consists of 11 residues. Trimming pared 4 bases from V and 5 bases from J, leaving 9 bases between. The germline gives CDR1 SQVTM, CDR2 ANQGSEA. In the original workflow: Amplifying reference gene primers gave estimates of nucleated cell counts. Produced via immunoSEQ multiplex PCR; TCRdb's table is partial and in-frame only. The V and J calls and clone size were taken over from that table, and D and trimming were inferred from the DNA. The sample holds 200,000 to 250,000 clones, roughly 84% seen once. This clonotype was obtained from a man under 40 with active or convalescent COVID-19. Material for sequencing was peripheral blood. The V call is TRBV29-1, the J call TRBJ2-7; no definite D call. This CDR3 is CSVGVGDEQYF. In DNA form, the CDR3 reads TGCAGCGTTGGCGTCGGAGACGAGCAGTACTTC.